This entry describes one T cell receptor (beta chain). The target antigen is unknown. This specimen comes from a study of T cell responses to AZD1222 COVID-19 vaccine. Overall study findings and caveats: Across the whole spike, CD4 TCRs peaked at regions 160-218 and 743-854. Repertoire sampling happened only post peak T cell response. Of the AZD1222 recipients, only six or seven were seropositive at baseline.

Sequenced by immunoSEQ multiplex PCR; TCRdb stores in-frame clones only, minus some. The data show some 99,000 clones, almost 90% seen once. Germline loops: CDR1 MGHRA, CDR2 YSYEKL. After removal of 0 bases from V and 2 bases from J, the junction contained 11 bases not matched to a gene. CDR3 length: 19 residues. The starting material was peripheral blood, obtained 28 days after the second AZD1222 dose. The J gene is TRBJ2-7, the V gene TRBV4-1, with TRBD2 identical over 12 bases. This receptor was obtained from an adult who received the AZD1222 COVID-19 vaccine. The CDR3 loop is CASSQDLARASGRAYEQYF. Here the CDR3 DNA reads TGCGCCAGCAGCCAAGATTTGGCGAGGGCTAGCGGGAGGGCCTACGAGCAGTACTTC.